The 28 T cell receptor beta chains reported below all come from one sample, sequenced in a study of control samples from healthy donors and cancer patients. Libraries were prepared by immunoSEQ multiplex PCR; TCRdb keeps only in-frame clonotypes and omits some of them. The data show approximately 170,000 clones, with about nine tenths seen just once and more than 1.3% held by the top ten. The sample consisted of blood. The source is a woman under 40 in good health.

J is TRBJ1-2 and V is TRBV6-1, with TRBD1 matching 7 bases. CDR3 length: 14 residues. Germline trimming cut 0 bases from V and 7 bases from J; bases unmatched to any gene: 5. Germline assignment: CDR1 MNHNS and CDR2 SASEGT. CDR3 loop: CASSEARGLRGYTF. The CDR3 DNA is TGTGCCAGCAGTGAAGCGAGGGGGCTACGTGGCTACACCTTC.

V and J are TRBV3-1 (or the pseudogene TRBV3-2) and TRBJ2-1; 12 nucleotides line up with TRBD2. The CDR3 consists of 14 residues. Germline V CDR1 and CDR2: LGHDT, YNNKEL (reference sequence). The V segment lost 4 bases and the J segment 9 bases; nucleotides outside the gene matches: 4. The chain's CDR3 is CASSRGLAGSEQFF. DNA for the CDR3: TGTGCCAGCAGCCGAGGACTAGCGGGGTCTGAGCAGTTCTTC.

The rearrangement uses TRBV7-9 and TRBJ1-2; 10 bases are a match to TRBD1. The CDR3 length is 14 residues. Trimming cost V 5 bases and J 7 bases; bases outside gene matches: 7. In germline, CDR1 is SEHNR, CDR2 FQNEAQ (reference sequence). CDR3 sequence (DNA): TGTGCCAGCAGCCTTCCTGGGACAGGGGTTGGCTACACCTTC. It specifies CASSLPGTGVGYTF.

The rearrangement uses TRBV19 and TRBJ2-6, with TRBD1 matching 9 bases. Germline V gene data show CDR1 as LNHDA and CDR2 as SQIVND (reference sequence). The CDR3 consists of 17 residues. After removal of 4 bases from V and 1 base from J, the junction contained 5 bases not matched to a gene. CDR3 sequence: CASSTGTGRSGANVLTF. CDR3 in DNA: TGTGCCAGTAGTACGGGGACAGGGAGGTCTGGGGCCAACGTCCTGACTTTC. Complete variable domain (other parts from reference TRBV19 and TRBJ2-6): DGGITQSPKYLFRKEGQNVTLSCEQNLNHDAMYWYRQDPGQGLRLIYYSQIVNDFQKGDIAEGYSVSREKKESFPLTVTSAQKNPTAFYLCASSTGTGRSGANVLTFGAGSRLTVL.

This clone was detected ten times or more. The rearrangement joins TRBV6-5 to TRBJ1-1, with D perhaps matching TRBD1 (5 bases). V was cut by 7 bases and J by 0 bases, with 15 bases left in between. Germline V gene data show CDR1 as MNHEY and CDR2 as SVGAGI. This CDR3 comprises 15 residues. The CDR3 DNA reads TGTGCCAGCATCACCCGGGGCAGGATGAACACTGAAGCTTTCTTT. Translated, it gives CASITRGRMNTEAFF.

V is TRBV27 and J is TRBJ1-5; D is undetermined. The V gene lost 6 bases and the J gene lost 3 bases, with 6 bases spanning the gap. Germline V gene lookup returns CDR1 MNHEY and CDR2 SMNVEV (reference sequence). The CDR3 is 12 residues long. DNA for the CDR3: TGTGCCAGCAGGCAGATCAATCAGCCCCAGCATTTT. It is translated as CASRQINQPQHF.

V is TRBV27 and J is TRBJ2-7; TRBD1 aligns across 11 bases. The CDR3 sequence is 15 residues long. Germline CDR1 MNHEY, CDR2 SMNVEV (reference sequence). J was trimmed by 2 bases and V by 4 bases; bases with no gene match: 4. CDR3 sequence (DNA): TGTGCCAGCAGTTCCCCGGGACAGGGGGCCTACGAGCAGTACTTC. It encodes CASSSPGQGAYEQYF.

This clone was seen a single time. Just one base apart from a much larger clone, this may be a read error. The CDR3 bases are TGTGCCAGCAGCTTAGGGGGGAACACTGAAGCTTTCTTT. This sequence encodes CASSLGGNTEAFF. The gene calls are TRBV11-1 and TRBJ1-1; D not resolved. The germline V and J ends were trimmed by 1 base and 1 base, with 4 bases remaining between them. Per the germline V gene, CDR1 is SGHAT and CDR2 is FQDESV (reference sequence). CDR3 length: 13 amino acids.

The chain links TRBV10-3 to TRBJ2-3; 8 bases fit TRBD1. Germline-derived CDR1 and CDR2 are ENHRY and SYGVKD. The CDR3 contains 12 residues. Trimming removed 8 bases from V and 4 bases from J; junction bases left unmatched: 2. CDR3 nucleotides: TGTGCCATCCAGGGGGCGGCAGATACGCAGTATTTT. It translates to CAIQGAADTQYF.

In the case of this clone: The sample holds other DNA sequences that translate to the same CDR3. In DNA form, the CDR3 reads TGTGCCAGCAGCCCCCCTAGCGGTCCCTACGAGCAGTACTTC. Residues: CASSPPSGPYEQYF. V gene TRBV3-1 (or the pseudogene TRBV3-2) combines with J gene TRBJ2-7, with 7 positions matching TRBD2. V dropped 4 bases and J dropped 2; count of bases not matched to a gene: 5. Per germline, CDR1 LGHDT and CDR2 YNNKEL (reference sequence). This CDR3 region has 14 residues.

The chain carries TRBV11-3 and TRBJ2-7; perhaps D is TRBD1 or TRBD2 (5 bases each). CDR1 is SGHNT, CDR2 YENEEA, per germline. Trimming took off 5 bases at V and 1 base at J, with 12 bases between the two ends. The CDR3 totals 14 residues. For the CDR3, the DNA is TGTGCCAGCAGCAACCGGGACCTTTCCTACGAGCAGTACTTC. Amino acid sequence: CASSNRDLSYEQYF.

The J gene is TRBJ1-5, the V gene TRBV5-1, with a possible D match to TRBD1 (6 bases). In germline, CDR1 is SGHRS, CDR2 YFSETQ. The V and J ends lost 1 base and 2 bases respectively, with 7 bases between them. The CDR3 length is 14 residues. CDR3 nucleotide sequence: TGCGCCAGCAGCTTGTCAGGGGGCAATCAGCCCCAGCATTTT. Translation: CASSLSGGNQPQHF.

This rearrangement joins TRBV7-2 to TRBJ2-5, with 10 bases identical to TRBD2. V lost 5 bases and J lost 1; bases outside the gene matches: 4. The CDR3 runs to 15 residues. Germline V gene lookup returns CDR1 SGHTA and CDR2 FQGNSA. The CDR3 here is CASSTQREGQETQYF. The DNA for the CDR3 is TGTGCCAGCAGCACCCAGCGGGAGGGCCAAGAGACCCAGTACTTC.

The chain links TRBV2 to TRBJ2-5; no reliable D call. This CDR3 is built from 14 residues. In germline, CDR1 is SNHLY, CDR2 FYNNEI. Trimming removed 7 bases from V and 0 bases from J, with 12 bases in between. The CDR3: CASIGYLYQETQYF. In DNA, the CDR3 is TGTGCCAGCATAGGCTACCTGTACCAAGAGACCCAGTACTTC. The complete variable domain, with remaining parts taken from reference TRBV2 and TRBJ2-5, reads EPEVTQTPSHQVTQMGQEVILRCVPISNHLYFYWYRQILGQKVEFLVSFYNNEISEKSEIFDDQFSVERPDGSNFTLKIRSTKLEDSAMYFCASIGYLYQETQYFGPGTRLLVL.

The chain employs TRBV11-2 and TRBJ2-1; D gene unclear. Trimming removed 2 bases at V and 10 bases at J, with 12 bases between. The CDR3 contains 13 residues. Germline-derived CDR1 and CDR2 are SGHAT and FQNNGV. The CDR3 loop reads CASSLPVASEQFF. DNA of the CDR3: TGTGCCAGCAGCTTACCGGTTGCGTCCGAGCAGTTCTTC.

A single count supports this clone. V is TRBV3-1 (or the pseudogene TRBV3-2) and J is TRBJ2-1; D call uncertain. This CDR3 spans 11 amino acids. Trimming took off 3 bases at V and 8 bases at J, with 5 bases between the two ends. The germline V gene has CDR1 LGHDT and CDR2 YNNKEL (reference sequence). The CDR3 reads CASSHPHEQFF. CDR3 sequence (DNA): TGTGCCAGCAGCCACCCCCATGAGCAGTTCTTC.

The CDR3 DNA reads as TGTGCCTGGACCGGAAGACTAGCGGGAATCAATGAGCAGTTCTTC. It is translated as CAWTGRLAGINEQFF. The V and J genes are TRBV30 and TRBJ2-1; 11 positions agree with TRBD2. CDR1 and CDR2 from the germline V gene are GTSNPN and SVGIG (reference sequence). This CDR3 spans 15 amino acids. V shed 4 bases and J 6 bases; nucleotides not matched to a gene: 8.

The chain links TRBV6-5 to TRBJ2-5, with TRBD1 as a possible D gene (6 bases). V lost 6 bases, J lost 2 bases, and 13 bases lay in between. There are 14 residues in the CDR3. Germline-derived CDR1 and CDR2 are MNHEY and SVGAGI. The DNA of the CDR3 is TGTGCCAGCAGACGACAGGACGGTCAAGAGACCCAGTACTTC. Protein product: CASRRQDGQETQYF.

CDR3: CASSLKYGLGITDTQYF. CDR3 in DNA: TGTGCCAGCAGCTTAAAGTATGGACTAGGCATCACGGATACGCAGTATTTT. The genes are TRBV7-3 and TRBJ2-3, with TRBD2 identical over 7 bases. Germline assignment: CDR1 SGHTA and CDR2 FQGTGA. The V gene end was trimmed by 1 base and the J gene end by 6 bases; junction bases not matched to a gene: 13. This CDR3 spans 17 amino acids.

The chain uses TRBV7-9 and TRBJ2-1; 7 bases map to TRBD2. Unmatched junction bases numbered 8, after V lost 5 bases and J lost 7 bases. The CDR3 covers 14 residues. The V gene's germline CDR1 is SEHNR and CDR2 FQNEAQ (reference sequence). CDR3 amino acids: CASSPGTNRNEQFF. The CDR3 DNA follows: TGTGCCAGCAGCCCCGGGACTAACCGAAATGAGCAGTTCTTC. The whole variable domain, filled in from reference TRBV7-9 and TRBJ2-1, reads DTGVSQNPRHKITKRGQNVTFRCDPISEHNRLYWYRQTLGQGPEFLTYFQNEAQLEKSRLLSDRFSAERPKGSFSTLEIQRTEQGDSAMYLCASSPGTNRNEQFFGPGTRLTVL.

The rearrangement joins TRBV27 to TRBJ2-3; 8 nucleotides agree with TRBD2. The trim removed 4 bases at V and 0 bases at J, leaving 6 bases unmatched. The CDR3 has 16 amino acids. Germline lookup yields CDR1 MNHEY and CDR2 SMNVEV (reference sequence). The DNA of the CDR3 is TGTGCCAGCAGTTCACCCTCTAGCGGGAGCACAGATACGCAGTATTTT. This sequence encodes CASSSPSSGSTDTQYF.

This chain's CDR3 is CASSELIQGNTEAFF. The CDR3 region has the DNA TGTGCCAGCAGTGAATTAATACAGGGGAACACTGAAGCTTTCTTT. The V call is TRBV6-1, the J call TRBJ1-1, with a tentative D call TRBD1 (6 bases). The CDR3 is made up of 15 amino acids. V dropped 2 bases and J dropped 1 base, with 11 bases sitting between them. Germline CDR1 reads MNHNS; CDR2 reads SASEGT.

The chain couples TRBV7-9 to TRBJ1-3, with no clear D. Germline CDR1 and CDR2: SEHNR and FQNEAQ (reference sequence). Trimming stripped 2 bases from V and 0 bases from J, with 5 bases between. The CDR3 contains 14 residues. For the CDR3, the DNA is TGTGCCAGCAGCTTAAGCAGCTCTGGAAACACCATATATTTT. It specifies CASSLSSSGNTIYF.

The chain combines TRBV6-2 or TRBV6-3 with TRBJ1-5, with 7 nucleotides matching TRBD1. This CDR3 has 15 amino acids. The trim removed 4 bases at V and 2 bases at J, leaving 5 bases unmatched. CDR1 MNHEY and CDR2 SVGEGT come from the germline V gene. Here the CDR3 reads CASSSTGTGNQPQHF. The CDR3 DNA is TGTGCCAGCAGTTCGACCGGGACAGGCAATCAGCCCCAGCATTTT.

V is TRBV2 and J is TRBJ1-3; unclear D gene. This CDR3 is 14 amino acids long. The germline gives CDR1 SNHLY, CDR2 FYNNEI. V was trimmed by 2 bases and J by 4 bases, leaving 9 bases between them. The CDR3 nucleotides read TGTGCCAGCAGTGAAAAACAGACCGGAAACACCATATATTTT. It encodes CASSEKQTGNTIYF.

The chain uses TRBV27 and TRBJ2-3; D gene uncertain. Germline V gene data show CDR1 as MNHEY and CDR2 as SMNVEV (reference sequence). V lost 3 bases to trimming and J lost 2 bases, with 12 bases between them. The CDR3 totals 15 residues. The CDR3 spells CASSLMGGTTDTQYF. Written as DNA, the CDR3 is TGTGCCAGCAGTTTGATGGGCGGAACCACAGATACGCAGTATTTT.

The chain has TRBV13 and TRBJ2-2; 11 positions agree with TRBD2. This CDR3 has 17 residues. CDR1 PRHDT and CDR2 FYEKMQ come from the germline V gene (reference sequence). V was clipped by 5 bases and J by 2 bases; unmatched bases: 7. CDR3 DNA: TGTGCCAGCAGCCTCCTCCTAGCGGGAGGAAACACCGGGGAGCTGTTTTTT. Translation gives CASSLLLAGGNTGELFF.

Worth noting for this clone: Other DNA variants within this sample encode the same CDR3. CDR3 sequence reads: CASSVGQGTDTQYF. For the CDR3, the DNA is TGTGCCAGCAGCGTAGGACAGGGGACAGATACGCAGTATTTT. V and J are TRBV9 and TRBJ2-3; 8 bases are shared with TRBD1. From germline, CDR1 is SGDLS and CDR2 YYNGEE. The CDR3 has 14 amino acids. The ends lost 0 bases at V and 3 bases at J; junction bases unmatched: 0.